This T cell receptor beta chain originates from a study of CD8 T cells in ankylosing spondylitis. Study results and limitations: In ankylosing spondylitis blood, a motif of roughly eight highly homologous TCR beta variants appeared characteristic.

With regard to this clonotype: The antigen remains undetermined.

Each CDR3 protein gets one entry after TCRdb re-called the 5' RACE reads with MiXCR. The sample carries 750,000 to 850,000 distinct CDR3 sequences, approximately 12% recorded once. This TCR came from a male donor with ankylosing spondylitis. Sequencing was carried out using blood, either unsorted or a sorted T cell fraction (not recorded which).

The CDR3 bases are TGTGCCAGCAGCTTAGAGGACAGGGGGGATACTGAAGCTTTCTTT. Translating it yields CASSLEDRGDTEAFF. The rearrangement uses TRBV7-2 and TRBJ1-1; 10 nucleotides agree with TRBD1. The germline gives CDR1 SGHTA, CDR2 FQGNSA. The CDR3 is 15 amino acids. After removal of 1 base from V and 5 bases from J, the junction contained 4 bases not matched to a gene.